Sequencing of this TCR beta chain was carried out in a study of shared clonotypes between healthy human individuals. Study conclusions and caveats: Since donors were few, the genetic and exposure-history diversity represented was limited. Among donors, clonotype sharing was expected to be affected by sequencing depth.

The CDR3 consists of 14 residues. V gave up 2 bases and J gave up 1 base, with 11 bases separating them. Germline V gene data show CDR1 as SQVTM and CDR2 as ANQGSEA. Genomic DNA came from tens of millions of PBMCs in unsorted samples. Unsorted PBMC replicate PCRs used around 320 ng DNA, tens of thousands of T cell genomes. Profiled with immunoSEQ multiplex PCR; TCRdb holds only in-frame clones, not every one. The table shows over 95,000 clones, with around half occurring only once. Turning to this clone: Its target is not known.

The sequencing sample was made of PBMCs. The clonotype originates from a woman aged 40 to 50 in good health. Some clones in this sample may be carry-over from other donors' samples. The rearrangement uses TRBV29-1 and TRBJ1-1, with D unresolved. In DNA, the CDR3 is TGCAGCGTTGAAATGGGCGGGCAGAACACTGAAGCTTTCTTT. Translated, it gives CSVEMGGQNTEAFF.